This T cell receptor (beta chain) derives from a study of CD8 T cells in ankylosing spondylitis. Study-wide results and caveats: Certain motif variants had earlier been reported in reactive arthritis synovial fluid and blood. Significant enrichment of disease-linked clones was reportedly seen in matched ankylosing spondylitis synovial fluid. Relatively scarce in peripheral blood, disease-linked clones were CD8+.

One entry per CDR3 protein results from TCRdb running MiXCR on the 5' RACE reads. Of some 120,000 distinct CDR3 sequences listed, over 6% are singletons. This clonotype was counted at least ten times. The target antigen is unknown. Sequences were obtained from blood, either unsorted or a sorted T cell fraction (not recorded which). The TCR sequence derives from a male donor with ankylosing spondylitis or in good health (not recorded which).

CDR3 coding DNA: TGCAGTGCTAGAGATCAAGTAGCGGGAGGGCCGAATGAGCAGTTCTTC. This gives the protein CSARDQVAGGPNEQFF. This chain joins TRBV20-1 and TRBJ2-1; 11 bases agree with TRBD2. This CDR3 spans 16 amino acids. Trimming at V came to 0 bases and at J to 7 bases, leaving 8 bases not matched to a gene. Germline values: CDR1 DFQATT, CDR2 SNEGSKA (reference sequence).